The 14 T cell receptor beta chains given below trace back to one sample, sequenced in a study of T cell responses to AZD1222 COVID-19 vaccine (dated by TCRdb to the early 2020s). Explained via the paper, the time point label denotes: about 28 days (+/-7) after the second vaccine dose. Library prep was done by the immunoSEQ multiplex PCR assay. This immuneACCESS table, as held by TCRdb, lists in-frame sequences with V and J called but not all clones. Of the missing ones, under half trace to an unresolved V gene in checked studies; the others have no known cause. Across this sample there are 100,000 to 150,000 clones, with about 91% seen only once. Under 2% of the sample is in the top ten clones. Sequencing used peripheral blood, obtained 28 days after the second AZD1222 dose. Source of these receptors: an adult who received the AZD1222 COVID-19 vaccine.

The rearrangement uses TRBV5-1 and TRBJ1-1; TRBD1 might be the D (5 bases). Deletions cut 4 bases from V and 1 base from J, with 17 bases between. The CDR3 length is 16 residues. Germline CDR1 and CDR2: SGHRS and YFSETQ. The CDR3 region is CASSAGAGVGNTEAFF. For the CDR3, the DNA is TGCGCCAGCAGCGCCGGGGCCGGCGTGGGGAACACTGAAGCTTTCTTT.

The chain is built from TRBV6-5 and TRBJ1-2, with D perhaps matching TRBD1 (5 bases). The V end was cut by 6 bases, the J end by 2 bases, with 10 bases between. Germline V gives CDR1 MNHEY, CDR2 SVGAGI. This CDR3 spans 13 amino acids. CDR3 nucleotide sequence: TGTGCCAGCAGAGTAGGGGAGAACTATGGCTACACCTTC. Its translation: CASRVGENYGYTF.

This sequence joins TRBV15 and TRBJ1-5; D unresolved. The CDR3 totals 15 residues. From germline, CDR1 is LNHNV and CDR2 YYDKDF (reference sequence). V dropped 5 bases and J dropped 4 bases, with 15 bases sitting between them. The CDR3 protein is CATSLAGTTNQPQHF. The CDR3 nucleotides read TGTGCCACCAGCCTGGCAGGTACTACAAATCAGCCCCAGCATTTT. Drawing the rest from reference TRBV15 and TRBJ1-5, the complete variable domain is DAMVIQNPRYQVTQFGKPVTLSCSQTLNHNVMYWYQQKSSQAPKLLFHYYDKDFNNEADTPDNFQSRRPNTSFCFLDIRSPGLGDTAMYLCATSLAGTTNQPQHFGDGTRLSIL.

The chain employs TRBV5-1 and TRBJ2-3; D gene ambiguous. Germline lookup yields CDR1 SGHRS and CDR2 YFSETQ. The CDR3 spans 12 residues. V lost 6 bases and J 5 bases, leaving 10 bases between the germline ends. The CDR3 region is CASTWNGDTQYF. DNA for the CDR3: TGCGCCAGCACATGGAATGGAGATACGCAGTATTTT.

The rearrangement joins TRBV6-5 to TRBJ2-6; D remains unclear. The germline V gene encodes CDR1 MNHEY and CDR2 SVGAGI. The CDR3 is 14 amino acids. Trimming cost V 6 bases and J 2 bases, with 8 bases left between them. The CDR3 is CASRTLTGANVLTF. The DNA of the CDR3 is TGTGCCAGCAGAACGCTTACTGGGGCCAACGTCCTGACTTTC.

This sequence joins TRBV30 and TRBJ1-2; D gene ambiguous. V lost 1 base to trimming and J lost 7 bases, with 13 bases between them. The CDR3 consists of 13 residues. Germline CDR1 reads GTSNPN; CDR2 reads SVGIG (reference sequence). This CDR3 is CAWSGQAPGGYTF. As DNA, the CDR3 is TGTGCCTGGAGTGGGCAGGCTCCTGGTGGCTACACCTTC.

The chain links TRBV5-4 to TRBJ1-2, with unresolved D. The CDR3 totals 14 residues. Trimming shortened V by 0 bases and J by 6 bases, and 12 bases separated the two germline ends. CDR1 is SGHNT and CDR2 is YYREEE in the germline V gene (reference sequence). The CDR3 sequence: CASSLATRGNGYTF. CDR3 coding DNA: TGTGCCAGCAGCTTGGCCACCCGGGGAAATGGCTACACCTTC.

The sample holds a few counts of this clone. The CDR3 DNA sequence: TGCGCCAGCAGCCAAGGACTAGCGGGGATTAGGACCTACAATGAGCAGTTCTTC. Protein product: CASSQGLAGIRTYNEQFF. This chain connects TRBV4-1 to TRBJ2-1, with TRBD2 matching over 11 bases. With 1 base clipped from V and 2 bases from J, the junction kept 7 bases outside the gene matches. Per germline, CDR1 MGHRA and CDR2 YSYEKL. CDR3 length: 18 amino acids.

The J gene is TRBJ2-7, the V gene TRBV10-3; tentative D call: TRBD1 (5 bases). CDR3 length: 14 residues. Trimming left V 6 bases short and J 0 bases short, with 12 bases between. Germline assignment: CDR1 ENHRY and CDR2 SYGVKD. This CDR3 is CAIRGARSSYEQYF. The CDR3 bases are TGTGCCATCAGAGGGGCAAGGAGCTCCTACGAGCAGTACTTC.

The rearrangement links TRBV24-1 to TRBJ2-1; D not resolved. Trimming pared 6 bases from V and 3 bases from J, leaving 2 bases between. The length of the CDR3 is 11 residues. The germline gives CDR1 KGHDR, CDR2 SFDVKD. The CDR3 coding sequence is TGTGCCACCAGTATCTACAATGAGCAGTTCTTC. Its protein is CATSIYNEQFF.

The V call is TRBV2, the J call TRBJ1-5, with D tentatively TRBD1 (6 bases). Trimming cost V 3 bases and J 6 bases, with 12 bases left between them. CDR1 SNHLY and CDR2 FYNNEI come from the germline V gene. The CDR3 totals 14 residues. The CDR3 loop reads CASSETGGSQPQHF. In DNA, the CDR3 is TGTGCCAGCAGTGAGACAGGCGGGAGTCAGCCCCAGCATTTT. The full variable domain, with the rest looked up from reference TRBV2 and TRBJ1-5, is EPEVTQTPSHQVTQMGQEVILRCVPISNHLYFYWYRQILGQKVEFLVSFYNNEISEKSEIFDDQFSVERPDGSNFTLKIRSTKLEDSAMYFCASSETGGSQPQHFGDGTRLSIL.

The CDR3 region is CASSEGGANVLTF. The CDR3 nucleotides read TGTGCCAGCAGTGAAGGGGGGGCCAACGTCCTGACTTTC. The gene calls are TRBV2 and TRBJ2-6; the D is unclear. V was cut by 1 base and J by 4 bases, with 2 bases left in between. The CDR3 length is 13 residues. The germline V gene encodes CDR1 SNHLY and CDR2 FYNNEI.

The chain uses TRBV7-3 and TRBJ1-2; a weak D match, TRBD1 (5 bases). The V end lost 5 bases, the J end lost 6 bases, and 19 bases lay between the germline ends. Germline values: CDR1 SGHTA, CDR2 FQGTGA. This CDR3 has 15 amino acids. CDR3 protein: CASSAGWGTEDGYTF. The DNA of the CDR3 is TGTGCCAGCAGCGCGGGTTGGGGGACCGAGGATGGCTACACCTTC.

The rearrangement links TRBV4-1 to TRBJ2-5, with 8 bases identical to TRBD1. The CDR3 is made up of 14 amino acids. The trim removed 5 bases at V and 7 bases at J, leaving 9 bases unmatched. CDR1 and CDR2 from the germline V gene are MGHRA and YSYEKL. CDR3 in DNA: TGCGCCAGCAGCTTTCGGACAGGGATGGCGACCCAGTACTTC. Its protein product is CASSFRTGMATQYF.